This is a list of T cell receptor beta chains from one sample in a study of blood T cell repertoires in COVID-19. Assay used: immunoSEQ multiplex PCR; TCRdb lists only in-frame clones, some missing. The table lists about 260,000 clones, approximately 87% of them singletons, with over 1.2% in the top ten. What was sequenced was peripheral blood. Receptor source: a woman aged 40-49 years who had recovered from COVID-19. The CDR3 runs from the conserved cysteine through the conserved F or W. D genes are given only for firm matches. Expanded clones are given a class, and other clones once, few, many or no size at all.

TRBV9	TRBJ2-2	-	-	TGTGCCAGCAGCGCCCTAGCCGGGGAGCTGTTTTTT	CASSALAGELFF
TRBV9	TRBJ1-3	-	-	TGTGCCAGCAGCGATCCTGTAGGAAACACCATATATTTT	CASSDPVGNTIYF
TRBV16	TRBJ1-1	-	-	TGTGCCAGCAGCCAATCGGAGGTCTTAGGCTCTGAAGCTTTCTTT	CASSQSEVLGSEAFF
TRBV7-2	TRBJ2-1	-	-	TGTGCCAGCAGCTTATCTCGTTCCTACAATGAGCAGTTCTTC	CASSLSRSYNEQFF
TRBV6-2/TRBV6-3	TRBJ1-5	-	-	TGTGCCAGCAGCAAACAGGGTGGGGGTCAGCCCCAGCATTTT	CASSKQGGGQPQHF
TRBV7-9	TRBJ1-2	few	-	TGTGCCAGCAGCCCTGAGGGAGGAATCGTCTATGGCTACACCTTC	CASSPEGGIVYGYTF
TRBV2	TRBJ2-1	few	TRBD2	TGTGCCAGCAGTGAAAATAGCGGGGGCTCCAATGAGCAGTTCTTC	CASSENSGGSNEQFF
TRBV18	TRBJ1-2	-	TRBD1	TGTGCCAGCTCACCTACGACAGGGGAGGGAAACTATGGCTACACCTTC	CASSPTTGEGNYGYTF
TRBV11-2	TRBJ2-1	-	-	TGTGCCAGCAACCCGGCCTACAATGAGCAGTTCTTC	CASNPAYNEQFF
TRBV18	TRBJ1-6	-	TRBD1	TGTGCCAGCTCACCAGGGACAGGGACTGGTTCACCCCTCCACTTT	CASSPGTGTGSPLHF
TRBV19	TRBJ2-3	-	TRBD2	TGTGCCAGTAGTGTTCTAAGCGGGGGGGGAGATACGCAGTATTTT	CASSVLSGGGDTQYF
TRBV10-3	TRBJ2-5	-	-	TGTGCCACTTCAGGGTTCCAAGAGACCCAGTACTTC	CATSGFQETQYF
TRBV6-5	TRBJ2-5	once	TRBD2	TGTGCCAGCAGTCCCTTGGGGGGGCAAGAGACCCAGTACTTC	CASSPLGGQETQYF
TRBV6-5	TRBJ1-1	few	TRBD1	TGTGCCAGCAGTTACTCGACAGGGGTGAACACTGAAGCTTTCTTT	CASSYSTGVNTEAFF
TRBV6-5	TRBJ2-1	-	-	TGTGCCAGCAGTTCTCCAGGGTTAGTCCATGAGCAGTTCTTC	CASSSPGLVHEQFF
TRBV7-9	TRBJ2-1	-	TRBD2	TGTGCCAGCAGCTCACCGGGACTAGCGCGTAACAATGAGCAGTTCTTC	CASSSPGLARNNEQFF
TRBV5-6	TRBJ2-5	-	-	TGTGCCAGCAGCCGACCGGGACACCCGGGACAAGAGACCCAGTACTTC	CASSRPGHPGQETQYF
TRBV15	TRBJ2-6	-	-	TGTGCCACCAGCAGGGGGGACACCACCTCTGGGGCCAACGTCCTGACTTTC	CATSRGDTTSGANVLTF
TRBV25-1	TRBJ1-2	-	TRBD1	TGTGCCAGCAGTGACTACAGGGGCGCTGGGGGCTACACCTTC	CASSDYRGAGGYTF
TRBV7-9	TRBJ1-2	-	TRBD1	TGTGCCAGCAGCCCCACAGGGGATGGCTACACCTTC	CASSPTGDGYTF
TRBV18	TRBJ1-5	once	TRBD1	TGTGCCAGCTCCCCTTGGGCCGGGACAGATCGCAATCAGCCCCAGCATTTT	CASSPWAGTDRNQPQHF
TRBV5-1	TRBJ2-3	-	-	TGCGCCAGCAGCTTGGGTGGGGCTGGAGATACGCAGTATTTT	CASSLGGAGDTQYF
TRBV27	TRBJ1-5	-	-	TGTGCCAGCAGACATACAGGTAGCAATCAGCCCCAGCATTTT	CASRHTGSNQPQHF
TRBV6-6	TRBJ1-6	few	-	TGTGCCAGCAGAATGGGACAACCGAATTCACCCCTCCACTTT	CASRMGQPNSPLHF
TRBV27	TRBJ1-5	-	-	TGTGCCAGCGGGAGAAATCAGCCCCAGCATTTT	CASGRNQPQHF
TRBV5-1	TRBJ2-7	-	-	TGCGCCAGCAGCGCCGGGACATATACAGCCTACGAGCAGTACTTC	CASSAGTYTAYEQYF
TRBV13	TRBJ2-1	-	-	TGTGCCAGCAGCTACCGCCGGGACATCTCCTACAATGAGCAGTTCTTC	CASSYRRDISYNEQFF
TRBV12-5	TRBJ2-5	-	TRBD2	TGTGCTAGTGGTTTGGGGACTAGCGCCGACCCAGCAGAGACCCAGTACTTC	CASGLGTSADPAETQYF
TRBV6-2/TRBV6-3	TRBJ1-2	-	-	TGTGCCAGCAGCCCCCGTGGAGGGGACGGCTACACCTTC	CASSPRGGDGYTF
TRBV19	TRBJ2-6	-	TRBD1	TGTGCCAGTAATTACGGGACAGGGGGCGAAGGGGCCAACGTCCTGACTTTC	CASNYGTGGEGANVLTF
TRBV2	TRBJ2-5	-	-	TGTGCCGTCCACGGGGGGCTCCGTGAGACCCAGTACTTC	CAVHGGLRETQYF
TRBV19	TRBJ1-6	few	-	TGTGCCAGTAGTACCAGGGGCGGACCCCTCCACTTT	CASSTRGGPLHF
TRBV7-2	TRBJ1-1	once	-	TGTGCCACCGTCCCTGGGAGGTTCAGCACTGAAGCTTTCTTT	CATVPGRFSTEAFF
TRBV30	TRBJ2-7	-	TRBD2	TGTGCCTGGACCCGCGGGGGGGCCTACGAGCAGTACTTC	CAWTRGGAYEQYF
TRBV9	TRBJ1-1	-	-	TGTGCCAGCAGCTGGGAGGGAGAGGGTGAAGCTTTCTTT	CASSWEGEGEAFF
TRBV20-1	TRBJ1-4	-	TRBD1	TGCAGTGCTAGTCCGGACAGGGGCGCAGAGGATGAAAAACTGTTTTTT	CSASPDRGAEDEKLFF
TRBV5-1	TRBJ1-3	-	-	TGCGCCAGCAGCTTGGCCGGGTACGGGAACACCATATATTTT	CASSLAGYGNTIYF
TRBV6-5	TRBJ1-1	-	TRBD1	TGTGCCAGCAGCCGACAGGGGGCGCAAGCTTTCTTT	CASSRQGAQAFF
TRBV7-9	TRBJ1-6	few	-	TGTGCCAGCAGCTTAGGGACTGCACGGAATTCACCCCTCCACTTT	CASSLGTARNSPLHF
TRBV3-1/TRBV3-2	TRBJ1-1	-	TRBD1	TGTGCCAGCAGCCACCGACAGGGGAACACTGAAGCTTTCTTT	CASSHRQGNTEAFF
TRBV2	TRBJ2-1	-	TRBD2	TGTGCCAGCAGTGGCGGACTAGCGGGGGCCGTGAGCTCCTACAATGAGCAGTTCTTC	CASSGGLAGAVSSYNEQFF
TRBV19	TRBJ2-3	once	TRBD1	TGTGCCAGTAGTTCAACAACAGGGGGCGGCACAGATACGCAGTATTTT	CASSSTTGGGTDTQYF
TRBV15	TRBJ2-3	-	TRBD1	TGTGCCACCAGCAGGGACAGGGTTGCAGATACGCAGTATTTT	CATSRDRVADTQYF
TRBV12-3/TRBV12-4	TRBJ1-4	-	-	TGTGCCAGCAGGGCAGGAACTAATGAAAAACTGTTTTTT	CASRAGTNEKLFF
TRBV18	TRBJ2-5	-	TRBD1	TGTGCCAGCTCACCCGGTGAGGGGGCGAGGGAGACCCAGTACTTC	CASSPGEGARETQYF
TRBV5-5	TRBJ1-3	-	-	TGTGCCAGCAGCTTGGAGCGGCTCTCTGGAAACACCATATATTTT	CASSLERLSGNTIYF
TRBV21-1	TRBJ2-1	-	-	TGTGCCAGCAGCAATCGTAGAGGGGACGTCCGGACAGGCCTAGAGAATCGTCCGCAAAATGAGCAGTTCTTC	CASSNRRGDVRTGLENRPQNEQFF
TRBV5-1	TRBJ1-2	once	-	TGCGCCAGCAGCTTGGTAGGGGTCTCGGAAGGCTACACCTTC	CASSLVGVSEGYTF
TRBV7-2	TRBJ2-3	-	-	TGTGCCAGCAGCTCTCGCGAGGGCACAGATACGCAGTATTTT	CASSSREGTDTQYF
TRBV10-1	TRBJ1-2	-	-	TGCGCCAGCAGCCAGGACCGGGGGGCTAACTATGGCTACACCTTC	CASSQDRGANYGYTF
TRBV27	TRBJ1-2	-	-	TGTGCCAGCAGTCTTACAATAGGAGGTGGCTACACCTTC	CASSLTIGGGYTF
TRBV18	TRBJ2-7	once	TRBD2	TGTGCCAGCTCACCGCCGGGACTAGTCTACGAGCAGTACTTC	CASSPPGLVYEQYF
TRBV5-6	TRBJ2-1	-	-	TGTGCCAGCAGCGTTGGGAGGTTGGAGTTCTTC	CASSVGRLEFF
TRBV5-4	TRBJ1-2	-	-	TGTGCCAGCAGCTTGGTACAGCCTTCCGACTATGGCTACACCTTC	CASSLVQPSDYGYTF
TRBV4-3	TRBJ1-1	-	-	TGCGCCAGCAGCCAAGAGGCATTAGGGAGTGAAGCTTTCTTT	CASSQEALGSEAFF
TRBV9	TRBJ2-2	-	-	TGTGCCAGCAGCGTAGACCCGATAGAGGGCGGGGAGCTGTTTTTT	CASSVDPIEGGELFF
TRBV5-4	TRBJ1-1	-	-	TGTGCCAGCAGCTTAGGCACTATGAACACTGAAGCTTTCTTT	CASSLGTMNTEAFF
TRBV2	TRBJ2-5	once	-	TGTGCCAGCAGTGAACACGCTCCCTCGGCCCAGTACTTC	CASSEHAPSAQYF
TRBV5-5	TRBJ1-1	-	-	TGTGCCAGCAGCTTCGGACAGCTGAACACTGAAGCTTTCTTT	CASSFGQLNTEAFF